These 10 T cell receptor beta chains were all obtained from the same sample, sequenced in a study of beta chain features in type 1 diabetes. Expressed TCRB transcripts were sequenced because the isolated RNA had all been reverse transcribed beforehand. TCRdb's table, derived via immunoSEQ multiplex PCR, lists solely in-frame clones and lacks some. Among 350,000 to 450,000 clones listed, more than 12% were seen once. The sample taken for sequencing was naive CD4+ T cells from blood. The receptors were gathered from a woman between 18 and 30 years old in good health.

The chain is built from TRBV5-1 and TRBJ2-7; D is uncertain. This CDR3 contains 14 residues. With 0 bases removed from V and 2 bases from J, the gap between germline ends came to 9 bases. Germline V CDR1 and CDR2: SGHRS, YFSETQ. The CDR3 DNA follows: TGCGCCAGCAGCTTGGAGCTAGTCGCCTACGAGCAGTACTTC. Translation: CASSLELVAYEQYF.

The table lists this clone with a few counts. The chain is built from TRBV6-5 and TRBJ1-2; weak D call: TRBD1 (6 bases). CDR1 is MNHEY, CDR2 SVGAGI, per germline. This CDR3 has 15 residues. The V gene lost 5 bases and the J gene lost 2 bases, with 15 bases spanning the gap. The CDR3 spells CASSGQTTLNYGYTF. The CDR3 nucleotides are TGTGCCAGCAGTGGACAGACAACACTAAACTATGGCTACACCTTC.

V usage is TRBV7-3 and J usage is TRBJ2-5, with D maybe TRBD1 (6 bases). This CDR3 has 14 residues. V lost 5 bases to trimming and J lost 5 bases, with 15 bases between them. CDR1 and CDR2 from the germline V gene are SGHTA and FQGTGA. CDR3 amino acids: CASSLTGIGETQYF. The CDR3 coding sequence is TGTGCCAGCAGCCTTACAGGGATAGGGGAGACCCAGTACTTC.

This chain links TRBV10-3 with TRBJ2-5, with 10 bases lining up with TRBD2. Germline loops: CDR1 ENHRY, CDR2 SYGVKD. The V segment lost 4 bases and the J segment 4 bases; nucleotides outside the gene matches: 6. There are 15 residues in the CDR3. CDR3 in amino acids: CAISGPSGSLETQYF. Here the CDR3 DNA reads TGTGCCATCAGTGGGCCTAGCGGGAGTTTAGAGACCCAGTACTTC.

This clone has just a few counts. The gene calls are TRBV19 and TRBJ2-2; 9 bases match TRBD2. Trimming removed 5 bases from V and 3 bases from J; junction bases left unmatched: 7. CDR3 length: 16 residues. Germline V gene data show CDR1 as LNHDA and CDR2 as SQIVND (reference sequence). CDR3 nucleotides: TGTGCCAGTAGTCGTCCTAGCGGGATGGACACCGGGGAGCTGTTTTTT. This codes for CASSRPSGMDTGELFF.

This clone has just a few counts. The genes are TRBV7-2 and TRBJ2-3; D gene unclear. This CDR3 spans 11 amino acids. CDR1 is SGHTA, CDR2 FQGNSA, per germline. Between the trimmed V and J ends, which lost 5 bases and 4 bases, there was a span of 4 bases. In DNA, the CDR3 is TGTGCCAGCAGCCTCGCAGATACGCAGTATTTT. It yields the protein CASSLADTQYF.

This clone came up a few times. The chain links TRBV30 to TRBJ1-1; D may be TRBD1 (5 bases). CDR3 length equals 13 residues. V lost 1 base to trimming and J lost 1 base, with 7 bases between them. Per the germline V gene, CDR1 is GTSNPN and CDR2 is SVGIG (reference sequence). CDR3 protein: CAWSEQENTEAFF. As DNA, the CDR3 is TGTGCCTGGAGTGAACAGGAGAACACTGAAGCTTTCTTT.

The chain is built from TRBV30 and TRBJ1-5, with 7 bases fitting TRBD1. Germline assignment: CDR1 GTSNPN and CDR2 SVGIG (reference sequence). This CDR3 spans 16 amino acids. V dropped 5 bases and J dropped 1; count of bases not matched to a gene: 11. The CDR3 here is CAWARGDRASNQPQHF. DNA for the CDR3: TGTGCCTGGGCGAGGGGAGACAGGGCCAGCAATCAGCCCCAGCATTTT.

This clone was detected only a few times. V gene TRBV11-2 combines with J gene TRBJ2-1, with no clear D. V shed 5 bases and J shed 0 bases, with 20 bases lying between them. Germline CDR1 reads SGHAT; CDR2 reads FQNNGV. The CDR3 has 18 residues. The CDR3: CASSKLARWATSYNEQFF. The CDR3 DNA reads as TGTGCCAGCAGCAAGCTGGCCAGGTGGGCCACCTCCTACAATGAGCAGTTCTTC. The whole variable domain, remainder taken from reference TRBV11-2 and TRBJ2-1, is EAGVAQSPRYKIIEKRQSVAFWCNPISGHATLYWYQQILGQGPKLLIQFQNNGVVDDSQLPKDRFSAERLKGVDSTLKIQPAKLEDSAVYLCASSKLARWATSYNEQFFGPGTRLTVL.

In this sample, this clone turned up a few times. The chain links TRBV29-1 to TRBJ1-1; a possible D gene is TRBD1 (6 bases). Germline assignment: CDR1 SQVTM and CDR2 ANQGSEA. Trimming stripped 4 bases from V and 10 bases from J, with 22 bases between. The length of the CDR3 is 14 residues. CDR3: CSVGGRGPGELAFF. The CDR3 DNA is TGCAGCGTTGGCGGGCGGGGGCCGGGTGAATTAGCTTTCTTT.